The source of this TCR beta chain is a study of Ad26.COV2.S vaccination and SARS-CoV-2 variants. Overall study: Once, or twice with 56 days between doses, Ad26.COV2.S was given intramuscularly.

Note on this clone: The antigen remains unidentified.

Trimming shortened V by 0 bases and J by 5 bases, and 10 bases separated the two germline ends. Germline CDR1 and CDR2: LGHNA and YSLEER. CDR3 size: 15 residues. Measured with immunoSEQ multiplex PCR; TCRdb has only the in-frame clones, and not every one. The data contain fewer than 400,000 clones, under 90% of them singletons. Regarding treatment: around 19 received Ad26.COV2.S at low or high dose, single or two shots; roughly five received placebo; per-sample allocation not given. Sample collection was performed on day 63 after the first vaccine or placebo injection. Ad26.COV2.S expressed prefusion-stabilized spike from the original Wuhan strain. Findings of the study overall: Reported findings describe substantial breadth in spike-specific CD8+ and CD4+ T cell responses following vaccination. Non-spike TCR breadth did not differ much between vaccine and placebo recipients.

V gene TRBV4-3 combines with J gene TRBJ1-4, with TRBD1 as a possible D gene (5 bases). The specimen was peripheral blood, collected in a trial of Ad26.COV2.S vaccine versus placebo. This sequence originates from a person aged 18 to 65 who received the Ad26.COV2.S COVID-19 vaccine or a placebo. CDR3 region: CASSQDHEGNEKLFF. The DNA of the CDR3 is TGCGCCAGCAGCCAAGATCACGAGGGGAATGAAAAACTGTTTTTT.